This T cell receptor beta chain is from a study of control samples from healthy donors and cancer patients. This CDR3 comprises 15 residues. Per the germline V gene, CDR1 is LGHNA and CDR2 is YNFKEQ. J was trimmed by 9 bases and V by 1 base; bases with no gene match: 6. Profiling relied on immunoSEQ multiplex PCR, and the TCRdb table lists in-frame clones only, not all of them. The data show about 160,000 clones, roughly 93% seen once. The clonotype was recovered from a man aged 18 to 29 in good health. This chain joins TRBV4-2 and TRBJ2-4, with 10 bases that match TRBD1. Sequenced input: blood. CDR3 bases: TGTGCCAGCAGCCAAGTTGACAGGGGGCTTGTCATTCAGTACTTC. The encoded protein is CASSQVDRGLVIQYF.